This T cell receptor beta chain is from a study of Graves' ophthalmopathy and Graves' hyperthyroidism. Study in general: Investigators collected peripheral blood at initial diagnosis, before any treatment was given.

For repertoire sequencing, the TCR beta CDR3 regions were amplified from RNA transcripts. RT-PCR was first run with HTBI primers, then multiplex PCR in a second round. A single record per CDR3 protein comes from TCRdb applying MiXCR to the multiplex PCR reads. In the table there are hundreds of thousands of distinct CDR3 sequences, about two fifths of which are singletons. From fresh peripheral blood, about 10 ml in volume, the PBMCs were obtained. Whole-study results and caveats: Detection in blood was also observed for most expanded thyroid clonotypes above 0.001 frequency. It was with around 70% sensitivity and about 73% specificity that the model predicted ophthalmopathy progression.

On this clonotype: Antigen specificity is unknown.

The TCR comes from an adult man with Graves' ophthalmopathy. Sequenced input: peripheral blood.

CDR3 DNA: TGTGCCAGCAGTCCGGCCGCGGGGGCAGAGAAAAAACTGTTTTTT. It is translated as CASSPAAGAEKKLFF. V is TRBV7-8 and J is TRBJ1-4; tentative D call: TRBD1 (6 bases). The CDR3 has 15 amino acids. Trimming took 6 bases from V and 9 from J, leaving 20 bases between them. Germline loops: CDR1 SGHVS, CDR2 FQNEAQ.